These 23 T cell receptor beta chains came from one sample sequenced in a study of CD8 T cells in ankylosing spondylitis. The antigens of these receptors remain unknown. TCRdb re-called the 5' RACE reads with MiXCR, one entry per CDR3 protein. The sample shows a few hundred thousand distinct CDR3 sequences, about a fifth of them seen only once. Study-wide results and limits: A TCR beta motif made of fewer than ten highly homologous variants seemed typical of ankylosing spondylitis blood.

The sample comprised blood, either unsorted or a sorted T cell fraction (not recorded which). These receptor sequences come from a male donor with ankylosing spondylitis.

V is TRBV20-1 and J is TRBJ1-5; 8 bases agree with TRBD1. From germline, CDR1 is DFQATT and CDR2 SNEGSKA (reference sequence). J gave up 7 bases and V 2 bases, and 4 bases lay outside the gene matches. The CDR3 spans 13 residues. The CDR3 bases are TGCAGTGCTAGAATGGACAGGGACCAGCCCCAGCATTTT. This encodes CSARMDRDQPQHF.

The table lists this clonotype with a few counts. The V call is TRBV29-1, the J call TRBJ2-3; D is ambiguous. The germline V and J ends were trimmed by 8 bases and 3 bases, with 15 bases remaining between them. The CDR3 contains 13 residues. Germline CDR1 reads SQVTM; CDR2 reads ANQGSEA. The CDR3 loop is CSYLVPGTDTQYF. CDR3 bases: TGCAGCTACCTAGTCCCCGGGACAGATACGCAGTATTTT.

There are a few counts of this clonotype. This chain connects TRBV6-1 to TRBJ1-5; the match to TRBD1 covers 9 bases. Unmatched junction bases numbered 9, after V lost 6 bases and J lost 6 bases. The CDR3 has 15 residues. Germline V gives CDR1 MNHNS, CDR2 SASEGT. The CDR3 sequence: CASRDPGQGTQPQHF. The CDR3 bases are TGTGCCAGCAGGGATCCAGGACAGGGGACTCAGCCCCAGCATTTT.

The chain recombines TRBV4-2 with TRBJ2-1; TRBD2 matches 13 bases. V lost 1 base to trimming and J lost 5 bases; unmatched junction nucleotides: 11. Germline V lookup: CDR1 LGHNA, CDR2 YNFKEQ. CDR3 size: 19 residues. Here the CDR3 reads CASSQGGGLAGVWDNEQFF. The CDR3 coding sequence is TGTGCCAGCAGCCAAGGTGGTGGACTAGCGGGAGTTTGGGACAATGAGCAGTTCTTC.

The chain uses TRBV29-1 and TRBJ2-7; D possibly corresponds to TRBD2 (5 bases). Per the germline V gene, CDR1 is SQVTM and CDR2 is ANQGSEA. The V end was cut by 4 bases, the J end by 5 bases, with 15 bases between. CDR3 size: 13 residues. DNA of the CDR3: TGCAGCGTTGCACCTCGGGGAAGCGACGAGCAGTACTTC. Protein sequence: CSVAPRGSDEQYF.

This chain joins TRBV15 and TRBJ2-7; D is perhaps TRBD2 (5 bases). Germline loops: CDR1 LNHNV, CDR2 YYDKDF (reference sequence). V lost 0 bases and J lost 6, with 12 bases in between. This CDR3 has 14 residues. The CDR3 loop is CATSRDRTSSEQYF. In DNA, the CDR3 is TGTGCCACCAGCAGAGATCGAACTAGTTCCGAGCAGTACTTC.

This clonotype came up a few times. The rearrangement uses TRBV20-1 and TRBJ1-5; TRBD1 aligns across 9 bases. Unmatched junction bases numbered 5, after V lost 6 bases and J lost 5 bases. This CDR3 is built from 13 residues. Germline V CDR1 and CDR2: DFQATT, SNEGSKA (reference sequence). Here the CDR3 DNA reads TGCAGTGCCAACCGACAGGGGGATCAGCCCCAGCATTTT. It specifies CSANRQGDQPQHF.

The sample holds a few counts of this clonotype. CDR3 loop: CSARDFNRGNQPQHF. In DNA, the CDR3 is TGCAGTGCTAGAGATTTTAACAGGGGCAATCAGCCCCAGCATTTT. This chain connects TRBV20-1 to TRBJ1-5, with a possible D match to TRBD1 (6 bases). V was shortened by 0 bases and J by 2 bases, with 11 bases between the two germline ends. Germline V gene data show CDR1 as DFQATT and CDR2 as SNEGSKA (reference sequence). The length of the CDR3 is 15 residues.

The chain couples TRBV24-1 to TRBJ1-2, with D perhaps matching TRBD1 (5 bases). Germline V lookup: CDR1 KGHDR, CDR2 SFDVKD. This CDR3 has 13 amino acids. The V end lost 7 bases, the J end lost 5 bases, and 13 bases lay between the germline ends. The CDR3 reads CATSRGRGYGYTF. For the CDR3, the DNA is TGTGCCACCAGCCGGGGACGGGGATATGGCTACACCTTC.

This clonotype was recorded at least ten times. The V call is TRBV12-3 or TRBV12-4, the J call TRBJ2-7, with a tentative D call TRBD1 (6 bases). The CDR3 covers 12 residues. Trimming removed 5 bases at V and 3 bases at J, with 8 bases between. CDR3 DNA sequence: TGTGCCAGCAGTCGGACAGTCTACGAGCAGTACTTC. Translated: CASSRTVYEQYF.

The V call is TRBV5-1, the J call TRBJ2-4; TRBD1 is a possible D gene (6 bases). Per germline, CDR1 SGHRS and CDR2 YFSETQ. CDR3 length equals 14 residues. The germline V and J ends were trimmed by 4 bases and 2 bases, with 10 bases remaining between them. The CDR3 loop is CASSDTGSKNIQYF. DNA of the CDR3: TGCGCCAGCAGCGATACAGGGTCCAAAAACATTCAGTACTTC.

V gene TRBV4-1 combines with J gene TRBJ2-7, with D perhaps matching TRBD1 (5 bases). This CDR3 has 15 amino acids. The germline V gene has CDR1 MGHRA and CDR2 YSYEKL. Trimming took off 5 bases at V and 0 bases at J, with 14 bases between the two ends. The CDR3 here is CASSGQGPSSYEQYF. The CDR3 region has the DNA TGCGCCAGCAGCGGCCAGGGCCCCAGCTCCTACGAGCAGTACTTC.

In this sample, this clonotype turned up a few times. CDR3 region: CASSIIQGSQPQHF. CDR3 in DNA: TGTGCCAGTAGTATAATACAGGGGAGCCAGCCCCAGCATTTT. This chain uses TRBV19 with TRBJ1-5, with TRBD1 identical over 7 bases. The J segment lost 7 bases and the V segment lost 2 bases, leaving 5 bases of the junction unmatched. The CDR3 runs 14 residues. The germline CDR1 and CDR2 sequences are LNHDA and SQIVND (reference sequence).

This clonotype was seen a few times. The rearrangement uses TRBV3-1 and TRBJ2-4; 10 nucleotides line up with TRBD1. This CDR3 has 15 residues. CDR1 is LGHDT, CDR2 YNNKEL, per germline (reference sequence). After removal of 1 base from V and 7 bases from J, the junction contained 4 bases not matched to a gene. The CDR3 DNA follows: TGTGCCAGCAGCCAAGCGACAGGGGGCAGGAACATTCAGTACTTC. Its protein product is CASSQATGGRNIQYF.

This clonotype was seen a few times. The chain couples TRBV13 to TRBJ2-3, with 12 nucleotides matching TRBD2. The CDR3 consists of 15 residues. V dropped 8 bases and J dropped 3; count of bases not matched to a gene: 6. Germline V CDR1 and CDR2: PRHDT, FYEKMQ (reference sequence). CDR3 loop: CASYRGLAGTDTQYF. The CDR3 nucleotides read TGTGCCAGCTACCGCGGACTAGCGGGAACAGATACGCAGTATTTT.

In DNA, the CDR3 is TGTGCCAGCAGCCCGGGTAGCGGGAGGGCCCGATTGGATGAGCAGTTCTTC. It codes for CASSPGSGRARLDEQFF. The chain carries TRBV4-2 and TRBJ2-1, with 11 bases aligning to TRBD2. The V and J ends lost 4 bases and 8 bases, in that order; junction bases with no gene match: 13. The CDR3 length is 17 residues. CDR1 LGHNA and CDR2 YNFKEQ come from the germline V gene.

This clonotype was observed many times. V usage is TRBV29-1 and J usage is TRBJ2-2; TRBD2 agrees at 7 bases. The CDR3 extends over 14 amino acids. V shed 7 bases, J shed 2 bases, and the junction held 7 bases outside the gene matches. Looked up from germline, CDR1 is SQVTM and CDR2 is ANQGSEA. The CDR3 reads CSGREQGNTGELFF. The CDR3 DNA reads TGCAGCGGGCGGGAGCAAGGCAACACCGGGGAGCTGTTTTTT.

This chain links TRBV10-3 with TRBJ2-7; 14 positions match TRBD2. After removal of 7 bases from V and 1 base from J, the junction contained 6 bases not matched to a gene. Germline loops: CDR1 ENHRY, CDR2 SYGVKD. The CDR3 length is 16 residues. The CDR3 is CAITGLAGVASYEQYF. The DNA of the CDR3 is TGTGCCATCACGGGACTAGCGGGAGTCGCGTCCTACGAGCAGTACTTC.

The CDR3 DNA follows: TGTGCCAGCAGCGGGACAGGGGACGCTTGGTATGGCTACACCTTC. Residues: CASSGTGDAWYGYTF. V usage is TRBV9 and J usage is TRBJ1-2; TRBD1 aligns across 9 bases. CDR1 and CDR2 (germline): SGDLS, YYNGEE. The V gene end was trimmed by 3 bases and the J gene end by 5 bases; junction bases not matched to a gene: 8. This CDR3 is 15 amino acids long.

J is TRBJ2-1 and V is TRBV24-1; D call uncertain. CDR3 length: 15 amino acids. Germline V lookup: CDR1 KGHDR, CDR2 SFDVKD. Trimming stripped 3 bases from V and 4 bases from J, with 12 bases between. The CDR3 spells CATSDGRPQYNEQFF. The CDR3 region has the DNA TGTGCCACCAGTGATGGTCGTCCCCAATACAATGAGCAGTTCTTC.

This clonotype was recorded a few times. The chain uses TRBV7-6 and TRBJ2-1; 10 bases agree with TRBD1. Per the germline V gene, CDR1 is SGHVS and CDR2 is FNYEAQ. The trim removed 5 bases at V and 7 bases at J, leaving 8 bases unmatched. This CDR3 has 15 residues. The CDR3 loop is CASSTGQGGWNEQFF. CDR3 nucleotides: TGTGCCAGCAGCACCGGACAGGGGGGTTGGAATGAGCAGTTCTTC.

In this sample, this clonotype turned up a few times. This chain connects TRBV4-1 to TRBJ1-1; D is unclear. The CDR3 runs to 15 residues. V was cut by 4 bases and J by 2 bases, with 14 bases left in between. From germline, CDR1 is MGHRA and CDR2 YSYEKL. CDR3 in amino acids: CASSPRGPLNTEAFF. CDR3 bases: TGCGCCAGCAGCCCGAGAGGGCCCCTTAACACTGAAGCTTTCTTT.

The V gene is TRBV15, the J gene TRBJ2-7, with unresolved D. The CDR3 has 13 amino acids. CDR1 is LNHNV, CDR2 YYDKDF, per germline (reference sequence). Trimming removed 5 bases from V and 2 bases from J, with 10 bases in between. The DNA for the CDR3 is TGTGCCACCAGCTCTAACAGCCCCTACGAGCAGTACTTC. This sequence encodes CATSSNSPYEQYF.